This T cell receptor (beta chain) is drawn from a study of shared clonotypes between healthy human individuals. Over several immunoSEQ plates, each subset's genomic DNA was distributed in even portions. TCRdb's copy holds only in-frame clones and misses some; the assay was immunoSEQ multiplex PCR. The sample consists of about 2,100,000 clones, 85% to 95% of them appearing once. Naive CD8 cells lacked CD45RO, underwent positive selection for CCR7 and left out terminally differentiated effector memory CD45RA+ cells. There were no recent acute infections or vaccinations among the donors, who were healthy HIV-negative adults. J lost 5 bases, V lost 4 bases, and 8 bases had no gene match. This CDR3 comprises 17 residues. In germline, CDR1 is MDHEN, CDR2 SYDVKM.

The receptor's source is a man younger than 35 in good health. Some clones in this sample may be carry-over from other donors' samples. This chain links TRBV28 with TRBJ2-1; the match to TRBD2 covers 13 bases. The sample was naive CD8+ T cells from PBMCs. CDR3 sequence: CASSSRYGTSGDNEQFF. For the CDR3, the DNA is TGTGCCAGCAGTTCCCGGTACGGGACTAGCGGGGACAATGAGCAGTTCTTC.